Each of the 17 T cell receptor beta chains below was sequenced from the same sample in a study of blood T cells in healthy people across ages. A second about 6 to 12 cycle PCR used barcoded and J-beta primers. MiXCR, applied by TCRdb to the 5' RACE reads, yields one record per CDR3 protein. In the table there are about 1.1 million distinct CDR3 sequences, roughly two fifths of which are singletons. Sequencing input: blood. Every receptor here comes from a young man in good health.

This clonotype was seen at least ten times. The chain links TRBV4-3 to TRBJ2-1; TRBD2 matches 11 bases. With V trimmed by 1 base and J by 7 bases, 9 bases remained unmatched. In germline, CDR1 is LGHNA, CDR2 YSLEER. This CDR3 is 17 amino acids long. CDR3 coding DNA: TGCGCCAGCAGCCAAGCCCTTAGCGGGGGGGCCCATAATGAGCAGTTCTTC. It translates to CASSQALSGGAHNEQFF.

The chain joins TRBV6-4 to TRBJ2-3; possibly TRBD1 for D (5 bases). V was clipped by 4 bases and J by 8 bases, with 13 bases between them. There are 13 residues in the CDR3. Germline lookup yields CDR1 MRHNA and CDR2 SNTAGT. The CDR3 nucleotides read TGTGCCAGCAGTGGGACAAATGGGGTTACGCAGTATTTT. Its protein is CASSGTNGVTQYF.

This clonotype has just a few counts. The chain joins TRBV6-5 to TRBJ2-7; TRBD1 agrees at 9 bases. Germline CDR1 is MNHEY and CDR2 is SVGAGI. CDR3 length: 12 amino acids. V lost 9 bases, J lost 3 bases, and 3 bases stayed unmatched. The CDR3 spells CASRTGDYEQYF. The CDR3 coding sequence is TGTGCCAGTCGGACAGGGGACTACGAGCAGTACTTC.

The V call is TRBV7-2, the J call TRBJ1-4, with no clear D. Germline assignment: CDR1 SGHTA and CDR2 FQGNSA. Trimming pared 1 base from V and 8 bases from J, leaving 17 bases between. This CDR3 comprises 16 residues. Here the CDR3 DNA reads TGTGCCAGCAGCTTAGTTCCCACAACGAGGGAGGAAAAACTGTTTTTT. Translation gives CASSLVPTTREEKLFF. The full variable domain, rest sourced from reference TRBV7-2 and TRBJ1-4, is GAGVSQSPSNKVTEKGKDVELRCDPISGHTALYWYRQSLGQGLEFLIYFQGNSAPDKSGLPSDRFSAERTGGSVSTLTIQRTQQEDSAVYLCASSLVPTTREEKLFFGSGTQLSVL.

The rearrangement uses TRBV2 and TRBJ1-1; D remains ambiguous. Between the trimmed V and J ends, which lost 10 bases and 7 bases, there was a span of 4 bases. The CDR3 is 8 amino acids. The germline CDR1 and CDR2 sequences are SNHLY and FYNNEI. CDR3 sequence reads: CANHEAFF. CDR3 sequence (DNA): TGTGCCAATCATGAAGCTTTCTTT. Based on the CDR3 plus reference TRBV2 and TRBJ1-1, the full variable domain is EPEVTQTPSHQVTQMGQEVILRCVPISNHLYFYWYRQILGQKVEFLVSFYNNEISEKSEIFDDQFSVERPDGSNFTLKIRSTKLEDSAMYFCANHEAFFGQGTRLTVV.

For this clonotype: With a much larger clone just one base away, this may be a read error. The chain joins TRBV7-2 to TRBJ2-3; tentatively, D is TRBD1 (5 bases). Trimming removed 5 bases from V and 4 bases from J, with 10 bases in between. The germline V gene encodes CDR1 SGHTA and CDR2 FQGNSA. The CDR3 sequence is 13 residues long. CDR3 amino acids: CASSAGLPDTQYF. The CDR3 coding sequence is TGTGCCAGCAGCGCAGGGCTCCCAGATACGCAGTATTTT.

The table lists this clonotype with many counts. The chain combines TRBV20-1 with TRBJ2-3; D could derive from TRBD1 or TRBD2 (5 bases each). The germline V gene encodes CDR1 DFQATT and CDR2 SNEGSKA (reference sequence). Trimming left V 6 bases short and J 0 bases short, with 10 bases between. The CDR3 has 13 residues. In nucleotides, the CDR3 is TGCAGTGCCCACCGGGACAGCACAGATACGCAGTATTTT. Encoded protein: CSAHRDSTDTQYF.

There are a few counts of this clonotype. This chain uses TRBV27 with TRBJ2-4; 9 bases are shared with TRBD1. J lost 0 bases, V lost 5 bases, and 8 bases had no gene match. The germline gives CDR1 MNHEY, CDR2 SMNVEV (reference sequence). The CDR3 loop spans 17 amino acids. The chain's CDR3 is CASSRTGGLLAKNIQYF. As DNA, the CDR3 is TGTGCCAGCAGTAGAACAGGGGGCCTACTAGCCAAAAACATTCAGTACTTC.

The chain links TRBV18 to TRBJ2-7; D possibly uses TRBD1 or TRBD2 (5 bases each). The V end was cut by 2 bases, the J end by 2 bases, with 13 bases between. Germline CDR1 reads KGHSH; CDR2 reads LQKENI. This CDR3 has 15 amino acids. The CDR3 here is CASSPGPGTTYEQYF. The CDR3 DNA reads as TGTGCCAGCTCACCAGGGCCTGGGACCACCTACGAGCAGTACTTC.

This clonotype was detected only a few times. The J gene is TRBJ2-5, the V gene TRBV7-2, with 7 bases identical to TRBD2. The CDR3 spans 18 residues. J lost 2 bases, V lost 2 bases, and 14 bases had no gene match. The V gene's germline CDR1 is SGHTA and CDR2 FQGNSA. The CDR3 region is CASSLKRSASGKQETQYF. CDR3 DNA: TGTGCCAGCAGCTTAAAAAGATCGGCTAGCGGAAAGCAAGAGACCCAGTACTTC.

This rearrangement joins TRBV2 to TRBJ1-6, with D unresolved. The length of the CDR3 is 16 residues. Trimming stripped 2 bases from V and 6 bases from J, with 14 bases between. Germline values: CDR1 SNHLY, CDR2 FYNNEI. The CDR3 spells CASSERSSPINSPLHF. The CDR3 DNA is TGTGCCAGCAGTGAACGGTCGAGTCCGATTAATTCACCCCTCCACTTT.

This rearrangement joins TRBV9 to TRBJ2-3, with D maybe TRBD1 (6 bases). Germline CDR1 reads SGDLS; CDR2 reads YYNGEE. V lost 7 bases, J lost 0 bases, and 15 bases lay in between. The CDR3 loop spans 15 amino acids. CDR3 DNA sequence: TGTGCCAGCTCCCGTAGCAGGGGTAGCACAGATACGCAGTATTTT. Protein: CASSRSRGSTDTQYF.

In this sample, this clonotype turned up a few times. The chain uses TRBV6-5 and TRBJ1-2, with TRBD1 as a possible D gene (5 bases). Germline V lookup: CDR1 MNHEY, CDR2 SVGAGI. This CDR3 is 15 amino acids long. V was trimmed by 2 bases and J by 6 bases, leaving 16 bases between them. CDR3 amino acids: CASSYGSGNTNGYTF. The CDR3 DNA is TGTGCCAGCAGTTACGGGTCAGGGAACACGAATGGCTACACCTTC.

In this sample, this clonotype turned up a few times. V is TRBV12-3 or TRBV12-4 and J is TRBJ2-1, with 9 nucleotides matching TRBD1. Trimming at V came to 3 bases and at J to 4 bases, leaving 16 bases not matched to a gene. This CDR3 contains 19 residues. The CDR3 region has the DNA TGTGCCAGCAGTTTTAGAGGAACAGGGGGCGTAGGGGGTTACAATGAGCAGTTCTTC. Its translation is CASSFRGTGGVGGYNEQFF.

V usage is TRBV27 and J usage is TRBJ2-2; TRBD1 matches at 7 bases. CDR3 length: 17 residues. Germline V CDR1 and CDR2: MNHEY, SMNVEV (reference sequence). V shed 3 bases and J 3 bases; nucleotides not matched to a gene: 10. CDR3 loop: CASSFKDRATYTGELFF. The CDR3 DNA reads TGTGCCAGCAGTTTTAAAGACAGGGCGACCTACACCGGGGAGCTGTTTTTT.

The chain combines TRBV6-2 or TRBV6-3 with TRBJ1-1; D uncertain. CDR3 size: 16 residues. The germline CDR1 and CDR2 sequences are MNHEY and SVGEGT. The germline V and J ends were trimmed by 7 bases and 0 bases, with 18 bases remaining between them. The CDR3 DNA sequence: TGTGCCAGCACCTGGGAGGTGGGCGACTTGAACACTGAAGCTTTCTTT. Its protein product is CASTWEVGDLNTEAFF.

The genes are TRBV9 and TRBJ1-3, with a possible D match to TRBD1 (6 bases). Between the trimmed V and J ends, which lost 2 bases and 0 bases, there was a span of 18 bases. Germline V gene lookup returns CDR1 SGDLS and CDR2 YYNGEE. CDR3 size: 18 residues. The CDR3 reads CASSVGPGGALSGNTIYF. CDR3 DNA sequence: TGTGCCAGCAGCGTCGGCCCCGGGGGGGCCCTCTCTGGAAACACCATATATTTT.